These 20 T cell receptor beta chains were all obtained from the same sample, sequenced in a study of cytotoxic CD8 clonotypes in ibrutinib-treated CLL. The table came from immunoSEQ multiplex PCR; TCRdb's copy has only in-frame clones and leaves some out. The data show about 28,000 clones, 45% to 60% seen once. This sample comprised PBMCs, obtained before ibrutinib treatment. The receptors derive from a human donor with chronic lymphocytic leukemia.

The V and J genes are TRBV5-4 and TRBJ2-3; weak D call: TRBD2 (5 bases). The ends were cut back, 0 bases at V and 9 bases at J, with 8 bases in the middle. The CDR3 sequence is 12 residues long. CDR1 is SGHNT and CDR2 is YYREEE in the germline V gene (reference sequence). The CDR3 sequence: CASSLVRGTQYF. CDR3 coding DNA: TGTGCCAGCAGCTTGGTTCGGGGAACGCAGTATTTT.

This clone counts as medium-sized (0.01 to 0.1%). This sequence joins TRBV7-9 and TRBJ2-3; D not certain. The V and J ends lost 4 bases and 0 bases respectively, with 14 bases between them. The CDR3 spans 16 residues. Germline loops: CDR1 SEHNR, CDR2 FQNEAQ (reference sequence). The CDR3 spells CASSSRRPQSTDTQYF. In nucleotides, the CDR3 is TGTGCCAGCAGCTCCCGGCGGCCCCAAAGCACAGATACGCAGTATTTT. The full variable domain, completed using reference TRBV7-9 and TRBJ2-3, is DTGVSQNPRHKITKRGQNVTFRCDPISEHNRLYWYRQTLGQGPEFLTYFQNEAQLEKSRLLSDRFSAERPKGSFSTLEIQRTEQGDSAMYLCASSSRRPQSTDTQYFGPGTRLTVL.

This sequence joins TRBV5-1 and TRBJ2-7; D is perhaps TRBD1 or TRBD2 (6 bases each). Germline V lookup: CDR1 SGHRS, CDR2 YFSETQ. Trimming stripped 5 bases from V and 2 bases from J, with 11 bases between. The CDR3 length is 13 residues. This CDR3 reads CASRGGLTYEQYF. Written as DNA, the CDR3 is TGCGCCAGCAGAGGGGGGCTGACCTACGAGCAGTACTTC.

This chain uses TRBV10-3 with TRBJ1-2; 7 bases fit TRBD1. The CDR3 contains 14 residues. Germline V CDR1 and CDR2: ENHRY, SYGVKD. J was trimmed by 3 bases and V by 6 bases; bases with no gene match: 7. The CDR3 protein is CAIRRGPSDYGYTF. For the CDR3, the DNA is TGTGCCATCAGGAGGGGGCCCTCGGACTATGGCTACACCTTC.

There are a few counts of this clone. The V gene is TRBV18, the J gene TRBJ2-7; 16 nucleotides match TRBD2. The CDR3 is made up of 16 amino acids. The V gene end was trimmed by 2 bases and the J gene end by 7 bases; junction bases not matched to a gene: 5. Germline assignment: CDR1 KGHSH and CDR2 LQKENI. CDR3 loop: CASSPGTSGRAKEQYF. CDR3 nucleotide sequence: TGTGCCAGCTCACCAGGGACTAGCGGGAGGGCCAAAGAGCAGTACTTC.

The V call is TRBV14, the J call TRBJ2-7; the D gene is possibly TRBD2 (6 bases). The CDR3 length is 14 residues. Trimming took off 1 base at V and 8 bases at J, with 15 bases between the two ends. CDR1 and CDR2 from the germline V gene are SGHDN and FVKESK. CDR3 in DNA: TGTGCCAGCAGCCAAGCCGGCGGTAGCGGAAAGCAGTACTTC. It is translated as CASSQAGGSGKQYF.

This sequence joins TRBV28 and TRBJ2-7, with 9 bases fitting TRBD2. CDR1 MDHEN and CDR2 SYDVKM come from the germline V gene. This CDR3 has 14 amino acids. With V trimmed by 5 bases and J by 2 bases, 4 bases remained unmatched. The CDR3 nucleotides are TGTGCCAGCAGTCCCTTAGCGGGAGCCTACGAGCAGTACTTC. It specifies CASSPLAGAYEQYF.

The chain is built from TRBV28 and TRBJ1-2, with unresolved D. The CDR3 is 14 residues long. Trimming took 0 bases from V and 1 from J, leaving 6 bases between them. Germline assignment: CDR1 MDHEN and CDR2 SYDVKM. In DNA form, the CDR3 reads TGTGCCAGCAGTTTATGGCAGAATAACTATGGCTACACCTTC. This encodes CASSLWQNNYGYTF.

J is TRBJ2-3 and V is TRBV27, with a tentative D call TRBD1 (5 bases). The germline V gene encodes CDR1 MNHEY and CDR2 SMNVEV (reference sequence). The CDR3 consists of 14 residues. Deletions cut 2 bases from V and 4 bases from J, with 10 bases between. The CDR3 nucleotides read TGTGCCAGCAGTTTAAGCAGGGCAGCAGATACGCAGTATTTT. It encodes CASSLSRAADTQYF.

The chain joins TRBV30 to TRBJ1-2, with TRBD1 matching over 7 bases. The ends lost 4 bases at V and 1 base at J; junction bases unmatched: 3. The CDR3 contains 13 residues. Per the germline V gene, CDR1 is GTSNPN and CDR2 is SVGIG (reference sequence). Here the CDR3 reads CAWTDRRNYGYTF. CDR3 nucleotide sequence: TGTGCCTGGACGGACAGGCGTAACTATGGCTACACCTTC. Based on the CDR3 plus reference TRBV30 and TRBJ1-2, the full variable domain is SQTIHQWPATLVQPVGSPLSLECTVEGTSNPNLYWYRQAAGRGLQLLFYSVGIGQISSEVPQNLSASRPQDRQFILSSKKLLLSDSGFYLCAWTDRRNYGYTFGSGTRLTVV.

This clone was seen a few times. CDR3 protein: CASSIDSGEQFF. The DNA of the CDR3 is TGTGCCAGTAGTATAGATAGCGGCGAGCAGTTCTTC. The chain combines TRBV19 with TRBJ2-1, with D perhaps TRBD2 (6 bases). Deletions cut 0 bases from V and 10 bases from J, with 7 bases between. The CDR3 is 12 amino acids. From germline, CDR1 is LNHDA and CDR2 SQIVND (reference sequence).

The chain carries TRBV4-1 and TRBJ2-1; no clear D. Germline CDR1 MGHRA, CDR2 YSYEKL. This CDR3 contains 15 residues. Trimming removed 0 bases from V and 4 bases from J, with 10 bases in between. The chain's CDR3 is CASSQDYYLYNEQFF. The CDR3 DNA follows: TGCGCCAGCAGCCAAGACTACTATCTTTACAATGAGCAGTTCTTC.

The chain couples TRBV9 to TRBJ2-1; no reliable D call. Trimming shortened V by 3 bases and J by 7 bases, and 14 bases separated the two germline ends. The CDR3 length is 14 residues. Germline V lookup: CDR1 SGDLS, CDR2 YYNGEE. CDR3 DNA: TGTGCCAGCAGCGCTCTCTCCGGGCTGAATGAGCAGTTCTTC. Amino acid sequence: CASSALSGLNEQFF.

V usage is TRBV15 and J usage is TRBJ1-2, with TRBD1 matching 7 bases. CDR3 length: 13 amino acids. V lost 2 bases, J lost 8 bases, and 5 bases stayed unmatched. The V gene's germline CDR1 is LNHNV and CDR2 YYDKDF (reference sequence). The chain's CDR3 is CATSRPSGGGYTF. Written as DNA, the CDR3 is TGTGCCACCAGCAGACCCTCAGGGGGGGGCTACACCTTC.

This clone was recorded a few times. The J gene is TRBJ1-6, the V gene TRBV19, with D hard to call. The CDR3 totals 12 residues. The V gene's germline CDR1 is LNHDA and CDR2 SQIVND (reference sequence). Trimming took 1 base from V and 11 from J, leaving 6 bases between them. CDR3 region: CASSIVGAPLHF. For the CDR3, the DNA is TGTGCCAGTAGTATAGTAGGAGCACCCCTCCACTTT.

The rearrangement links TRBV6-1 to TRBJ2-7; either TRBD1 or TRBD2 may fit D (5 bases each). Per the germline V gene, CDR1 is MNHNS and CDR2 is SASEGT. Trimming left V 6 bases short and J 2 bases short, with 14 bases between. The CDR3 is made up of 14 amino acids. CDR3 amino acids: CASSEGRTPYEQYF. CDR3 nucleotides: TGTGCCAGCAGCGAGGGACGGACACCCTACGAGCAGTACTTC.

The chain couples TRBV7-2 to TRBJ2-5; D may be TRBD1 or TRBD2 (5 bases each). Germline lookup yields CDR1 SGHTA and CDR2 FQGNSA. V was clipped by 3 bases and J by 1 base, with 12 bases between them. This CDR3 has 15 residues. CDR3 protein: CASSFSWGSQETQYF. In nucleotides, the CDR3 is TGTGCCAGCAGCTTTAGTTGGGGGAGCCAAGAGACCCAGTACTTC.

J is TRBJ2-5 and V is TRBV7-6; D may match TRBD1 or TRBD2 (6 bases each). V gave up 8 bases and J gave up 2 bases, with 9 bases separating them. CDR3 size: 12 residues. The germline V gene encodes CDR1 SGHVS and CDR2 FNYEAQ. This chain's CDR3 is CASRRGQETQYF. The CDR3 bases are TGTGCCAGCCGGAGGGGGCAAGAGACCCAGTACTTC.

The CDR3 loop is CATSRDDPTEAFF. The CDR3 DNA reads TGTGCCACCAGCAGAGATGACCCCACTGAAGCTTTCTTT. The V gene is TRBV15, the J gene TRBJ1-1; D unresolved. Germline CDR1 reads LNHNV; CDR2 reads YYDKDF (reference sequence). The CDR3 runs 13 residues. V lost 0 bases and J 4 bases, leaving 6 bases between the germline ends.

The chain couples TRBV5-1 to TRBJ2-1; no definite D call. Trimming shortened V by 4 bases and J by 0 bases, and 5 bases separated the two germline ends. Germline CDR1 SGHRS, CDR2 YFSETQ. This CDR3 is built from 13 residues. This CDR3 reads CASSTSSYNEQFF. The CDR3, as DNA: TGCGCCAGCAGCACGAGCTCCTACAATGAGCAGTTCTTC.